The 6 T cell receptor beta chains below were found in one sample sequenced in a study of metastatic and nonmetastatic thyroid tumors. Prior to thyroid surgery, none of the patients had received any treatment. TCRdb reprocessed the PCR reads via MiXCR. The sample has 45,000 to 55,000 clones, 20% to 25% seen once. The specimen sequenced was blood. Every receptor here comes from a male donor with papillary thyroid cancer or a benign thyroid nodule (not recorded which). Some clones in this sample may be carry-over from other donors' samples.

This clone has just a few counts. This chain links TRBV6-7 with TRBJ2-5, with 8 positions matching TRBD1. TRBV6-7 is given ORF status, its function remaining uncertain. The CDR3 has 13 residues. Losses at the gene ends were 4 bases for V and 2 bases for J; bases not matched to a gene: 0. This chain's CDR3 is CASSWDRQETQYF. CDR3 in DNA: TGTGCCAGCAGTTGGGACAGGCAAGAGACCCAGTACTTC.

The chain carries TRBV20-1 and TRBJ2-7; either TRBD1 or TRBD2 may supply D (5 bases each). The CDR3 covers 15 residues. The V end lost 5 bases, the J end lost 0 bases, and 17 bases lay between the germline ends. Germline V gene data show CDR1 as DFQATT and CDR2 as SNEGSKA (reference sequence). This CDR3 is CSAYRDEGLSYEQYF. In DNA, the CDR3 is TGCAGTGCTTACCGGGACGAGGGGCTCTCCTACGAGCAGTACTTC.

This clone has ten or more counts. The chain links TRBV3-1 to TRBJ1-2; the D is unclear. Germline loops: CDR1 LGHDT, CDR2 YNNKEL (reference sequence). This CDR3 has 13 amino acids. Trimming removed 1 base at V and 4 bases at J, with 7 bases between. The CDR3 region has the DNA TGTGCCAGCAGCCAAGTTAACTTCTATGGCTACACCTTC. This encodes CASSQVNFYGYTF.

This clone was seen many times. The J gene is TRBJ2-1, the V gene TRBV5-1; 10 bases align to TRBD2. With 6 bases clipped from V and 3 bases from J, the junction kept 3 bases outside the gene matches. CDR3 size: 14 residues. CDR1 and CDR2 from the germline V gene are SGHRS and YFSETQ. This CDR3 is CASTLAGVYNEQFF. The CDR3 DNA is TGCGCCAGCACGCTAGCGGGGGTCTACAATGAGCAGTTCTTC.

This clone showed up just a few times. The chain is built from TRBV29-1 and TRBJ2-1, with 13 bases fitting TRBD2. J was trimmed by 9 bases and V by 3 bases; bases with no gene match: 11. In germline, CDR1 is SQVTM, CDR2 ANQGSEA. The length of the CDR3 is 16 residues. The CDR3 DNA follows: TGCAGCGTTGATGGGGGCGGACTAGCGGGAGTTGGTGAGCAGTTCTTC. This gives the protein CSVDGGGLAGVGEQFF.

This clone was counted between two and nine times. The chain carries TRBV6-1 and TRBJ2-6, with TRBD2 as a possible D gene (5 bases). The CDR3 runs 16 residues. Trimming pared 1 base from V and 0 bases from J, leaving 7 bases between. Per the germline V gene, CDR1 is MNHNS and CDR2 is SASEGT. The CDR3: CASSEGGDSGANVLTF. The CDR3 DNA sequence: TGTGCCAGCAGTGAAGGGGGAGACTCTGGGGCCAACGTCCTGACTTTC.